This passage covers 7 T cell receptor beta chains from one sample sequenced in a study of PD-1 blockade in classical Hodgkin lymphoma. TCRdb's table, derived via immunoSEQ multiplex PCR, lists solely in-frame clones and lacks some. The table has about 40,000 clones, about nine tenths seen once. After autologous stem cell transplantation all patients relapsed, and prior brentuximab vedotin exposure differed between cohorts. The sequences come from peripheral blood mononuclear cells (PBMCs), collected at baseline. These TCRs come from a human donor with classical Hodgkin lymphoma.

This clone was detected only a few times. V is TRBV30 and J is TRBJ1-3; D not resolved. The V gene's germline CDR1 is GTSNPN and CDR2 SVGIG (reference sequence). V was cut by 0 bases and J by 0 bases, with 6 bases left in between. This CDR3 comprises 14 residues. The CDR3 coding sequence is TGTGCCTGGAGTGTTGGGTACTCTGGAAACACCATATATTTT. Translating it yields CAWSVGYSGNTIYF.

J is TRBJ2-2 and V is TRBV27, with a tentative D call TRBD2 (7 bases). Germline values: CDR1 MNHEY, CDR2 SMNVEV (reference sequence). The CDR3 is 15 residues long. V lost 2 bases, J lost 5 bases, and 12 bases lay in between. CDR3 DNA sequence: TGTGCCAGCAGTTTAACAGGGAGGGTGACCGGGGAGCTGTTTTTT. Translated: CASSLTGRVTGELFF.

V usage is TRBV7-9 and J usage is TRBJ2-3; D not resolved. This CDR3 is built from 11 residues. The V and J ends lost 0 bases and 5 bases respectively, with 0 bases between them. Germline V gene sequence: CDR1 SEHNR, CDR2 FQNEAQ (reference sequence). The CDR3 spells CASSLADTQYF. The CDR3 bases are TGTGCCAGCAGCTTAGCAGATACGCAGTATTTT.

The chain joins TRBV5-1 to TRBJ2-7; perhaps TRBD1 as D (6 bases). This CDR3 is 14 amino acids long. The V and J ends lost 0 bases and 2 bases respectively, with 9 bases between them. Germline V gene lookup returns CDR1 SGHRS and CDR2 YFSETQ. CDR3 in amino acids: CASSLAGQPYEQYF. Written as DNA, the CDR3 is TGCGCCAGCAGCTTGGCAGGACAGCCCTACGAGCAGTACTTC. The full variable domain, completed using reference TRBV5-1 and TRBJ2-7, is KAGVTQTPRYLIKTRGQQVTLSCSPISGHRSVSWYQQTPGQGLQFLFEYFSETQRNKGNFPGRFSGRQFSNSRSEMNVSTLELGDSALYLCASSLAGQPYEQYFGPGTRLTVT.

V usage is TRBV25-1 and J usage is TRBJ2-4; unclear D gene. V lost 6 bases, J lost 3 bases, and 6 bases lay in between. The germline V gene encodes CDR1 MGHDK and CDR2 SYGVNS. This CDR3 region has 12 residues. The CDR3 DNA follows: TGTGCCAGCAGCATGGTCAAAAACATTCAGTACTTC. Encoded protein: CASSMVKNIQYF.

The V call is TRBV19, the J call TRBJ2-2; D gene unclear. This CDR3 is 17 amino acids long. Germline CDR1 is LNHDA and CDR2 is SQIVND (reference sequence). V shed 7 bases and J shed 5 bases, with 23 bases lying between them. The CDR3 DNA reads TGTGCCAGTAATAGGATTCCTCAGGCAGGAAGGACCGGGGAGCTGTTTTTT. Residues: CASNRIPQAGRTGELFF.

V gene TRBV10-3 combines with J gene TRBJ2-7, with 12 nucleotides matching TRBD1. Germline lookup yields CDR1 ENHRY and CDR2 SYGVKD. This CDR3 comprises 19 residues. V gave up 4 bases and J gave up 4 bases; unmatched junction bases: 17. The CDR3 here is CAISGGPSPRDRGQYEQYF. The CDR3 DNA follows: TGTGCCATCAGTGGGGGGCCCAGCCCAAGGGACAGGGGGCAATACGAGCAGTACTTC.